The rows below give T cell receptor beta chains drawn from one sample of a study of T cell changes during pregnancy in multiple sclerosis. This table comes from immunoSEQ multiplex PCR, and its TCRdb copy is limited to in-frame clones, with some not included. The repertoire holds 70,000 to 80,000 clones, with about nine tenths as singletons. The sequenced sample was CD4+ T cells from peripheral blood mononuclear cells, obtained before pregnancy. The receptors were gathered from a female donor with multiple sclerosis, enrolled in a pregnancy study. CDR3s include the opening cysteine and the closing phenylalanine or tryptophan. A D gene is named only where the DNA matches it firmly. Rows give clone size only sometimes, using once, few, many, or a class for an expanded clone.

j_call v_call d_call clone_size cdr3_nt cdr3_aa
TRBJ2-3 TRBV27 TRBD2 NA TGTGCCAGCAGTCGGTTTAGCGGGGGCTCAGATACGCAGTATTTT CASSRFSGGSDTQYF
TRBJ2-7 TRBV6-5 NA NA TGTGCCAGCACCACCAACTTCCCCCCCTACGAGCAGTACTTC CASTTNFPPYEQYF
TRBJ2-5 TRBV11-2 TRBD2 NA TGTGCCAGCAGCTTAGTGGCTAGCGGGGGGGCCGGATGGGCCCAGTACTTC CASSLVASGGAGWAQYF
TRBJ1-1 TRBV27 TRBD1 NA TGTGCCAGCAGTTCGTGGTCAGGGGGTCTAACTGAAGCTTTCTTT CASSSWSGGLTEAFF
TRBJ2-3 TRBV19 NA NA TGTGCCAGTAGTCCCCAGGGTGCAGATACGCAGTATTTT CASSPQGADTQYF
TRBJ2-3 TRBV28 NA NA TGTGCCAGCGTTCCTAAAGAGGGGGTCGGCACAGATACGCAGTATTTT CASVPKEGVGTDTQYF
TRBJ2-7 TRBV18 NA NA TGTGCCAGCTCAGGTGGCGGTCATAGCTCCTACGAGCAGTACTTC CASSGGGHSSYEQYF
TRBJ2-6 TRBV5-6 NA NA TGTGCCAGCAGCTTGGAGTTCAGGGGAAGCTCTGGGGCCAACGTCCTGACTTTC CASSLEFRGSSGANVLTF
TRBJ2-7 TRBV6-1 TRBD2 NA TGTGCCAGCAGTGAAGTCTTAACTAGCGGTCCCTACGAGCAGTACTTC CASSEVLTSGPYEQYF
TRBJ2-5 TRBV5-1 TRBD2 once TGCGCCAGCACCCCGGGGGGGGAGACCCAGTACTTC CASTPGGETQYF
TRBJ1-3 TRBV18 NA NA TGTGCCAGCTCACCACGGTCAGGGGCCTTACCTGGAAACACCATATATTTT CASSPRSGALPGNTIYF
TRBJ2-6 TRBV14 NA NA TGTGCCAGCAGCCCTATAGGACACGTCTCTGGGGCCAACGTCCTGACTTTC CASSPIGHVSGANVLTF
TRBJ1-2 TRBV4-2 NA once TGTGCCAGCAGCCAAGCACAGGGTTTGGGGGACTATGGCTACACCTTC CASSQAQGLGDYGYTF
TRBJ2-7 TRBV7-2 TRBD1 NA TGTGCCAGCAGCTCCTCTCCTTTCCGGGACAGGGACTACGAGCAGTACTTC CASSSSPFRDRDYEQYF